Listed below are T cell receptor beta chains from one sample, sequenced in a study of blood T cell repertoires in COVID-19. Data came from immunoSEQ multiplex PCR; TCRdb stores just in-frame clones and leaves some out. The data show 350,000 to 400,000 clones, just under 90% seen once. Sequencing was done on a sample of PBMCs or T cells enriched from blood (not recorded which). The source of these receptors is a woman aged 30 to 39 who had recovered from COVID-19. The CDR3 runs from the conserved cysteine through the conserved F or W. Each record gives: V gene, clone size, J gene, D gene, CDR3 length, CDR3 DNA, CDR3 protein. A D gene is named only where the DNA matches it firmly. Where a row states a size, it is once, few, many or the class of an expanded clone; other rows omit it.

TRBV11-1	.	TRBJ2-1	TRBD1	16	TGTGCCAGCAGCTTAGTTACAGGGGGGACCTACAATGAGCAGTTCTTC	CASSLVTGGTYNEQFF
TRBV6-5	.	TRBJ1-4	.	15	TGTGCCAGCAGTTACTCTCCGGTACGTGGTGAAAAACTGTTTTTT	CASSYSPVRGEKLFF
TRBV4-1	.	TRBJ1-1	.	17	TGCGCCAGCAGCCAAAAACCTCAGGGATACAGGCTCGCTGAAGCTTTCTTT	CASSQKPQGYRLAEAFF
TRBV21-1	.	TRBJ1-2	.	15	TGTGCCAGCAGCAGCCTAGACAGGCTAGTTTATGGCTACACCTTC	CASSSLDRLVYGYTF
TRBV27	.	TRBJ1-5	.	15	TGTGCCAGCAGACAGGGTTGGGCAGGGAATCAGCCCCAGCATTTT	CASRQGWAGNQPQHF
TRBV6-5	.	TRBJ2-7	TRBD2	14	TGTGCCAGCAGTTACAACGGGGAGGGGTACGAGCAGTACTTC	CASSYNGEGYEQYF
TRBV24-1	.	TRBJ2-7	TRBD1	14	TGTGCCGCAATAGTGACAGGGTGTTCCTACGAGCAGTACTTC	CAAIVTGCSYEQYF
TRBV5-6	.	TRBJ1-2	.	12	TGTGCCAGCAGCTCGCGGACAGATGGCTACACCTTC	CASSSRTDGYTF
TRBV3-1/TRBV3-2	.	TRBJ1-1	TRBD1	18	TGTGCCAGCAGCTGCCAATTGGGACAGGGCGCAATGAACACTGAAGCTTTCTTT	CASSCQLGQGAMNTEAFF
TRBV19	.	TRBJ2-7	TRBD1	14	TGTGCCAGTCGTGGACAGGGGATATCCTACGAGCAGTACTTC	CASRGQGISYEQYF
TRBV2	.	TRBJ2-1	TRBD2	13	TGTGCCAGCATTTTGAGGGAGGGCCTCCAGGCTGTCTTC	CASILREGLQAVF
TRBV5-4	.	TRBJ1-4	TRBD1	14	TGTGCCAGCAGCCGCCGGGACAGTCCTGAAAAACTGTTTTTT	CASSRRDSPEKLFF
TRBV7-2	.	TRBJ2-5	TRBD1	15	TGTGCCAGCAGCTCCGACAGGGGGCGGCAAGAGACCCAGTACTTC	CASSSDRGRQETQYF
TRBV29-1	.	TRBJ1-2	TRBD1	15	TGCAGCGTTGGCGCAGGGGGCGCTTGGAACTATGGCTACACCTTC	CSVGAGGAWNYGYTF
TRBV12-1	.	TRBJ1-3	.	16	TGTGCCAGCAGCCCCACCGCAAGACAGGTTTGTAACACCATATATTTT	CASSPTARQVCNTIYF
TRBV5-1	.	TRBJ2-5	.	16	TGCGCCAGCAGCTTGTCGCAGGGCCCCTTCCAAGAGACCCAGTACTTC	CASSLSQGPFQETQYF
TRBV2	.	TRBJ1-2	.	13	TGTGCCAGCAGGAGACAGAACTCCTATGGCTACACCTTC	CASRRQNSYGYTF
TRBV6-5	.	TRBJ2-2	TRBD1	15	TGTGCCAGCAGTAGACCGGGACAGGGTGCCGGGGAGCTGTTTTTT	CASSRPGQGAGELFF
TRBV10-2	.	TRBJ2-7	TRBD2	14	TGCGCCAGCGCGCTAGTCGGGAGGAGGAACGAGCAGTACTTC	CASALVGRRNEQYF
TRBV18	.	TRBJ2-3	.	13	TGTGCCAGCTCACCACTGGAGACAGATACGCAGTATTTT	CASSPLETDTQYF
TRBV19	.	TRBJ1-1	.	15	TGTGCCAGTAGCGCGGCTGCGGGGTTGGGGACTGAAGCTTTCTTT	CASSAAAGLGTEAFF
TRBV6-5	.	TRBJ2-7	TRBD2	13	TGTGCCAGCGAGCGGGGGGACAACTACGAGCAGTACTTC	CASERGDNYEQYF
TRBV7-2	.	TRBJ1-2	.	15	TGTGCCAGCAGCCCTCAACCAGGGGACAACTATGGCTACACCTTC	CASSPQPGDNYGYTF
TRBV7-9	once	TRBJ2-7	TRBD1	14	TGTGCCAGCAGCTTCTCACAGGGGGAATACGAGCAGTACTTC	CASSFSQGEYEQYF
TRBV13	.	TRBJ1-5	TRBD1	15	TGTGCCAGCAGCCCAGGGACAGGGAGAGGTCAGCCCCAGCATTTT	CASSPGTGRGQPQHF
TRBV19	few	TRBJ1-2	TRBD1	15	TGTGCCAGTAGTATCGACAGGGCACCTAACTATGGCTACACCTTC	CASSIDRAPNYGYTF
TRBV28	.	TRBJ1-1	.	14	TGTGCCAGCAGTTGGTTGGGGGCTAACACTGAAGCTTTCTTT	CASSWLGANTEAFF
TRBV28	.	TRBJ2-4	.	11	TGTGCCAGCTCTACAGGGCTTATAGAGTACTTC	CASSTGLIEYF
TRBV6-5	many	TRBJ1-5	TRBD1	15	TGTGCCAGCAGTACCACGCAGGGGGCCGGTCAGCCCCAGCATTTT	CASSTTQGAGQPQHF
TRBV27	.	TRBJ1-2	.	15	TGTGCCAGCAGCAAAAGACAGAGTGCTAACTATGGCTACACCTTC	CASSKRQSANYGYTF
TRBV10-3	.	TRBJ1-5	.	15	TGTGCCATCAGTGCTCACAGGGTTTCCGAACAGCCCCAGCATTTT	CAISAHRVSEQPQHF
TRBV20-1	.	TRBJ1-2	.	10	TGCAGTGCCCTGCGGGGTGGCTACACCTTC	CSALRGGYTF
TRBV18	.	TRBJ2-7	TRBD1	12	TGTGCCAGCTCATGGCAGGGGGCCGAGCAGTACTTC	CASSWQGAEQYF
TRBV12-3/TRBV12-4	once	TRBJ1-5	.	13	TGTGCCAGCAGTTTACAGGGAACTCAGCCCCAGCATTTT	CASSLQGTQPQHF
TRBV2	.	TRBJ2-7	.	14	TGTGCCAGCAGGGGGGCGACGGCTAGAACCGAGCAGTACTTC	CASRGATARTEQYF
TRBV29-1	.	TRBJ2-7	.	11	TGCAGCGTTCTTCTTCCCTACGAGCAGTACTTC	CSVLLPYEQYF
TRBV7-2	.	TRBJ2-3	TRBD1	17	TGTGCCAGCAGCTTAGTCACACCTGGACAGGGTGCAGATACGCAGTATTTT	CASSLVTPGQGADTQYF